What follows describes a single TCR beta chain. Here immunoSEQ multiplex PCR was the method, and the copy in TCRdb shows in-frame clones only, minus some. The sample contains 95,000 to 130,000 clones, roughly nine tenths of which appear only once. The sample belongs to a study of T cell responses to AZD1222 COVID-19 vaccine. The CDR3 has 12 amino acids. Per germline, CDR1 MNHEY and CDR2 SMNVEV (reference sequence). Trimming shortened V by 7 bases and J by 7 bases, and 11 bases separated the two germline ends. Sequencing was performed on peripheral blood, taken 28 days after the second AZD1222 dose. The V gene is TRBV27, the J gene TRBJ1-5, with D perhaps matching TRBD1 (6 bases). This sequence originates from an adult who received the AZD1222 COVID-19 vaccine. CDR3 DNA: TGTGCCAGCAAGGGGGGGGGCCAGCCCCAGCATTTT. Residues: CASKGGGQPQHF.